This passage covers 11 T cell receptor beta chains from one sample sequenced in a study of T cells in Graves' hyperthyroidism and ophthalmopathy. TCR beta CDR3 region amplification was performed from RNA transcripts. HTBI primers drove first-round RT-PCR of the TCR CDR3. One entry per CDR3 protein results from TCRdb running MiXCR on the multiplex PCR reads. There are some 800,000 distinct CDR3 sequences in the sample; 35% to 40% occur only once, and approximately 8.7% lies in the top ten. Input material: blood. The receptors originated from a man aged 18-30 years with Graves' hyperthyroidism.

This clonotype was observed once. The CDR3 sequence: CASSSRTGVGETQYF. The CDR3 DNA is TGTGCCAGCAGTTCCCGGACAGGGGTAGGGGAGACCCAGTACTTC. This chain joins TRBV7-2 and TRBJ2-5, with TRBD1 matching over 9 bases. Germline trimming cut 6 bases from V and 5 bases from J; bases unmatched to any gene: 10. The CDR3 runs 15 residues. The V gene's germline CDR1 is SGHTA and CDR2 FQGNSA.

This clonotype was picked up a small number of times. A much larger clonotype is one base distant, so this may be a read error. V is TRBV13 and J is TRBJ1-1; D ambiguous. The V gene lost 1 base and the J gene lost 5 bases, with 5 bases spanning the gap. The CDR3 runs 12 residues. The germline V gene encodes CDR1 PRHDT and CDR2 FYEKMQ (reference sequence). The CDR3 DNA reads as TGTGCCAGCAGCTTAGAGTGGACTGAAGCTTTCTTT. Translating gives CASSLEWTEAFF.

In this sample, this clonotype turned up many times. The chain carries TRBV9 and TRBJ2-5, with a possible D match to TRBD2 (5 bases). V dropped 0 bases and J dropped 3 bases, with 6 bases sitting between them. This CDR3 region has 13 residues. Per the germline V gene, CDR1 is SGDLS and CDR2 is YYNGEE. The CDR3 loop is CASSVGLKETQYF. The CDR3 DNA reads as TGTGCCAGCAGCGTAGGACTAAAAGAGACCCAGTACTTC.

Here the CDR3 DNA reads TGCAGCGTTGAAGATCAAGGACAGGGGCATGGCTACACCTTC. Protein product: CSVEDQGQGHGYTF. The J gene is TRBJ1-2, the V gene TRBV29-1; TRBD1 matches at 9 bases. This CDR3 is built from 14 residues. Looked up from germline, CDR1 is SQVTM and CDR2 is ANQGSEA. Trimming took 0 bases from V and 6 from J; bases not matched to a gene: 5.

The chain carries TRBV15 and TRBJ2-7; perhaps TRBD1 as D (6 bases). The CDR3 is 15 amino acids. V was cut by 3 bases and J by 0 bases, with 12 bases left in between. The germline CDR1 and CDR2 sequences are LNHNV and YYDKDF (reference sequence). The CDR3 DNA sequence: TGTGCCACCAGCAGCTTCAACAGGGACTCCTACGAGCAGTACTTC. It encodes CATSSFNRDSYEQYF.

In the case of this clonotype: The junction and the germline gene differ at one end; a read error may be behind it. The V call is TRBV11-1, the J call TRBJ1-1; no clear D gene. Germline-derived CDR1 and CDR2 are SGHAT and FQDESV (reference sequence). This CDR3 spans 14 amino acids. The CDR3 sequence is CATSSVQGIAEAFF. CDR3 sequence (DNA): TGTGCCACCAGCTCCGTTCAAGGGATTGCTGAAGCTTTCTTT.

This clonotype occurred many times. DNA for the CDR3: TGTGCCAGCAGTGAAGGGTGGAGCGGGGGGGCTGATGAGCAGTACTTC. Residues: CASSEGWSGGADEQYF. This chain links TRBV25-1 with TRBJ2-7; TRBD2 matches at 10 bases. Trimming at V came to 2 bases and at J to 7 bases, leaving 11 bases not matched to a gene. The germline CDR1 and CDR2 sequences are MGHDK and SYGVNS. CDR3 length equals 16 residues.

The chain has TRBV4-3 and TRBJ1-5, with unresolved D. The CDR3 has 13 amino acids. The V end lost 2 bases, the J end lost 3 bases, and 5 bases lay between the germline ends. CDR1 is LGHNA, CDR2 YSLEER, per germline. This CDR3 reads CASSQPDNQPQHF. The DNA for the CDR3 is TGCGCCAGCAGCCAACCAGACAATCAGCCCCAGCATTTT.

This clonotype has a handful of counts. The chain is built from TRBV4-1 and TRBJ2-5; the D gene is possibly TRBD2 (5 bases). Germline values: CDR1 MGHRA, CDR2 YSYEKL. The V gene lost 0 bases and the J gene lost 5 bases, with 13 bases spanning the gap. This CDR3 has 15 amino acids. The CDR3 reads CASSQENVGVETQYF. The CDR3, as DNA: TGCGCCAGCAGCCAAGAGAACGTCGGGGTGGAGACCCAGTACTTC.

The CDR3 DNA is TGCAGCAGCTTAACGACAGGGCGAGAGACCCAGTACTTC. Amino acid sequence: CSSLTTGRETQYF. The rearrangement joins TRBV29-1 to TRBJ2-5, with 7 bases fitting TRBD1. Trimming removed 8 bases from V and 4 bases from J; junction bases left unmatched: 10. This CDR3 contains 13 residues. Germline loops: CDR1 SQVTM, CDR2 ANQGSEA. The variable domain in full, with the rest retrieved from reference TRBV29-1 and TRBJ2-5, is SAVISQKPSRDICQRGTSLTIQCQVDSQVTMMFWYRQQPGQSLTLIATANQGSEATYESGFVIDKFPISRPNLTFSTLTVSNMSPEDSSIYLCSSLTTGRETQYFGPGTRLLVL.

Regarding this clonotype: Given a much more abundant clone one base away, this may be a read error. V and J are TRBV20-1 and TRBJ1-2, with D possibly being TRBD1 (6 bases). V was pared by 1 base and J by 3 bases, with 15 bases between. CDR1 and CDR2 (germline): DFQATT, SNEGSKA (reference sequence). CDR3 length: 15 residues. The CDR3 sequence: CSARVMRQADYGYTF. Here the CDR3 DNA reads TGCAGTGCTAGAGTTATGAGACAGGCGGACTATGGCTACACCTTC.